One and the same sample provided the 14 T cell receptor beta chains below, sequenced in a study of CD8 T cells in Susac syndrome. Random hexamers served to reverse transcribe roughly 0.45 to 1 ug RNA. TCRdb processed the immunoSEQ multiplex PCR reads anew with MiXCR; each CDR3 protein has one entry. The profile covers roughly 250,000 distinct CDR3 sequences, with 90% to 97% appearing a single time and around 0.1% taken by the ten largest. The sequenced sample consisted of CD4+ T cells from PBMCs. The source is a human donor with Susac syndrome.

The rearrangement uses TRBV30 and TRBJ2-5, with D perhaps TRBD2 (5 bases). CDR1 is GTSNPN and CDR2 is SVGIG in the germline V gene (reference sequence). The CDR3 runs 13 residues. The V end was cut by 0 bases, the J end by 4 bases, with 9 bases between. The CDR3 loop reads CAWSVRAGETQYF. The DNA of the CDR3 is TGTGCCTGGAGTGTTCGGGCGGGAGAGACCCAGTACTTC.

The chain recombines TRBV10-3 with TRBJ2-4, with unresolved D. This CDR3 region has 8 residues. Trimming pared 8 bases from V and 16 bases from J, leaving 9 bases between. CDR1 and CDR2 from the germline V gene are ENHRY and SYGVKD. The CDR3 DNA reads TGTGCCATCCGCCAGGACTACTTC. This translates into CAIRQDYF.

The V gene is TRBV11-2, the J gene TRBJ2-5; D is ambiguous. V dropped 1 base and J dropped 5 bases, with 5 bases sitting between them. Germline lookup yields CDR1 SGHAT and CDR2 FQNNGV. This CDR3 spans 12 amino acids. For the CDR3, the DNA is TGTGCCAGCAGCTTAGCTGTGGAGACCCAGTACTTC. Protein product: CASSLAVETQYF.

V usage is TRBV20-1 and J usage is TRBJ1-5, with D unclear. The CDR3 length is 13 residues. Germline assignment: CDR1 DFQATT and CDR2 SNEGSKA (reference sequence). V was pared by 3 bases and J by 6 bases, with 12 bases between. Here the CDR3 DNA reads TGCAGTGCTAGCCCCCTGACGGCTCAGCCCCAGCATTTT. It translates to CSASPLTAQPQHF.

As DNA, the CDR3 is TGCAGTGGACACGCGGGACTAGCGGGGAGCACAGATACGCAGTATTTT. Translating it yields CSGHAGLAGSTDTQYF. The V gene is TRBV20-1, the J gene TRBJ2-3; the match to TRBD2 covers 13 bases. After removal of 7 bases from V and 0 bases from J, the junction contained 7 bases not matched to a gene. Germline V CDR1 and CDR2: DFQATT, SNEGSKA (reference sequence). CDR3 length: 16 residues.

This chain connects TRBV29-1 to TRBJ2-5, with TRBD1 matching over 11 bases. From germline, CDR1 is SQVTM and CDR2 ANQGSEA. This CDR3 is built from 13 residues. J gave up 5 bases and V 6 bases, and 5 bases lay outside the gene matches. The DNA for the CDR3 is TGCAGCGTGGACAGGGGGCGGTGGGAGACCCAGTACTTC. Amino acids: CSVDRGRWETQYF.

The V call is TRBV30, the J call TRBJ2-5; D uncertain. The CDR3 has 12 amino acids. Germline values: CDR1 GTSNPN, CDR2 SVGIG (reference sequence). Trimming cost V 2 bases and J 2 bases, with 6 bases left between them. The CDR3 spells CAWSRVQETQYF. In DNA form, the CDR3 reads TGTGCCTGGAGTAGAGTTCAAGAGACCCAGTACTTC.

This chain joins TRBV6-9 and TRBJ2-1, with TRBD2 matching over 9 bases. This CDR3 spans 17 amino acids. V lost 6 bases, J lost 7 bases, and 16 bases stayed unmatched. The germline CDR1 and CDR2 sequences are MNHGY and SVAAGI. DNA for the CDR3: TGTGCCAGCAGCGCCGGGGGTAGCGGGAGTAGATTGAATGAGCAGTTCTTC. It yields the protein CASSAGGSGSRLNEQFF.

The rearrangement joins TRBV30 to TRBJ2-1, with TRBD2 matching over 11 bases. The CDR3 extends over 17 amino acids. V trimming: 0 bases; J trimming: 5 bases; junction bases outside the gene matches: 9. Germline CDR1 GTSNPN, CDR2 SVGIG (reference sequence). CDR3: CAWSVTRTSGYHNEQFF. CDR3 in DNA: TGTGCCTGGAGTGTAACACGGACTAGCGGGTACCACAATGAGCAGTTCTTC.

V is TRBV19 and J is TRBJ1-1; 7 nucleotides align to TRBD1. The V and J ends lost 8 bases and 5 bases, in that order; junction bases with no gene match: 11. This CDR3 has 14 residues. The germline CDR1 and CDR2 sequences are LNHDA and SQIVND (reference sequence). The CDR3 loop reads CASSPRTGRTEAFF. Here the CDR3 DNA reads TGTGCCAGTTCCCCCCGGACAGGACGGACTGAAGCTTTCTTT.

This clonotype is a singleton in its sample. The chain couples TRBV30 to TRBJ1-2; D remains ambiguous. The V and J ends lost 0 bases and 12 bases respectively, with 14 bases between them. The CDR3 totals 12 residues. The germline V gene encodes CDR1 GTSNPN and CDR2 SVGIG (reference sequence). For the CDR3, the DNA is TGTGCCTGGAGTGTTCAGTTTAGAGGCCACACCTTC. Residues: CAWSVQFRGHTF.

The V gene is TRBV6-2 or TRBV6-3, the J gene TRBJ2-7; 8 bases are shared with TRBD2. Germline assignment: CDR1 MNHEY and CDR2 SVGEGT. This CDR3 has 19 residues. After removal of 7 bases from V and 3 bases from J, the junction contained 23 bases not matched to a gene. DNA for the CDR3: TGTGCCAGCAACTCCGCGTTGAGGGCGGGAGGCCGGGGAGTCTACGAGCAGTACTTC. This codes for CASNSALRAGGRGVYEQYF.

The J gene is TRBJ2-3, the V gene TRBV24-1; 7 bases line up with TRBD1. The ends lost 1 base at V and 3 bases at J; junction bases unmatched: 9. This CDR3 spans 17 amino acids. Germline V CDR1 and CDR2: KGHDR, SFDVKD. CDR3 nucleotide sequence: TGTGCCACCAGTGATTTCGGGAAGACAGGGTGGACAGATACGCAGTATTTT. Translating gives CATSDFGKTGWTDTQYF.

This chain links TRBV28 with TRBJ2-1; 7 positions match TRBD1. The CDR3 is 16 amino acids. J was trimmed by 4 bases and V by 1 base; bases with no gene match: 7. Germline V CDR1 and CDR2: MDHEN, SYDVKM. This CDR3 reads CASSLLPPGQYNEQFF. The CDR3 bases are TGTGCCAGCAGTTTATTGCCCCCGGGACAGTACAATGAGCAGTTCTTC.